This T cell receptor beta chain was sequenced in a study of CD8+ T cells in alopecia areata. Study-wide points: Researchers reported that TCR sharing among patients proved less clear than in mice, possibly HLA-linked. Higher clonality than in normal scalp was seen in lesional scalp, especially alopecia totalis/universalis.

RNA was isolated and reverse transcribed to cDNA, the sequencing template. The protocol was immunoSEQ multiplex PCR, while the TCRdb copy is restricted to in-frame clones and leaves out a portion. Counted here are 85,000 to 110,000 clones, less than 70% occurring once; the ten biggest clones make up about 8.8%. For this clone: Its antigen remains unidentified.

Germline V gene lookup returns CDR1 SQVTM and CDR2 ANQGSEA. Trimming at V came to 4 bases and at J to 6 bases, leaving 13 bases not matched to a gene. This CDR3 has 15 residues. The gene calls are TRBV29-1 and TRBJ2-7; 9 nucleotides align to TRBD1. The sequenced sample consisted of CD4+ T cells sorted from blood. The clonotype originates from a human donor in good health. In nucleotides, the CDR3 is TGCAGCGTTGCTAAACTCGGGACAGGGAGTCGCGAGCAGTACTTC. Protein sequence: CSVAKLGTGSREQYF.